These 19 T cell receptor beta chains were all obtained from the same sample, sequenced in a study of blood T cell repertoires in COVID-19. Clones were sequenced by immunoSEQ multiplex PCR, and TCRdb holds only the in-frame ones, with some missing. The profile shows approximately 250,000 clones, 70% to 90% of them singletons. Material for sequencing was PBMCs or T cells enriched from blood (not recorded which). All receptors come from a woman in her 50s with acute COVID-19.

V gene TRBV19 combines with J gene TRBJ2-1; 7 positions match TRBD1. The CDR3 extends over 16 amino acids. The ends lost 4 bases at V and 3 bases at J; junction bases unmatched: 9. The germline V gene has CDR1 LNHDA and CDR2 SQIVND (reference sequence). CDR3 nucleotide sequence: TGTGCCAGTAGTAGGTCCTCGCGACAGGGCTACAATGAGCAGTTCTTC. It encodes CASSRSSRQGYNEQFF.

V usage is TRBV3-1 (or the pseudogene TRBV3-2) and J usage is TRBJ1-6, with 9 bases identical to TRBD1. The germline gives CDR1 LGHDT, CDR2 YNNKEL (reference sequence). J was trimmed by 9 bases and V by 4 bases; bases with no gene match: 7. This CDR3 contains 15 residues. DNA for the CDR3: TGTGCCAGCAGCCCCGGGACAGGGTTCGTTTCACCCCTCCACTTT. Amino acid sequence: CASSPGTGFVSPLHF.

V usage is TRBV15 and J usage is TRBJ2-7; 7 nucleotides match TRBD2. With V trimmed by 1 base and J by 1 base, 4 bases remained unmatched. The germline CDR1 and CDR2 sequences are LNHNV and YYDKDF (reference sequence). The CDR3 length is 15 residues. The CDR3 protein is CATSRALAESYEQYF. The DNA for the CDR3 is TGTGCCACCAGCAGAGCGCTAGCGGAATCCTACGAGCAGTACTTC.

The chain couples TRBV7-8 to TRBJ2-7; D remains unclear. V was pared by 5 bases and J by 2 bases, with 7 bases between. The CDR3 covers 12 residues. In germline, CDR1 is SGHVS, CDR2 FQNEAQ. The CDR3 DNA reads TGTGCCAGCAGCCCCTCTACCTACGAGCAGTACTTC. Translated: CASSPSTYEQYF.

The rearrangement joins TRBV30 to TRBJ1-1; D remains unclear. This CDR3 spans 17 amino acids. V was clipped by 2 bases and J by 0 bases, with 19 bases between them. Germline V CDR1 and CDR2: GTSNPN, SVGIG (reference sequence). This chain's CDR3 is CAWSRDSLYGLNTEAFF. The CDR3 DNA follows: TGTGCCTGGAGTAGAGACTCACTGTATGGCCTGAACACTGAAGCTTTCTTT.

This clone was found a few times. This rearrangement joins TRBV25-1 to TRBJ1-1; 8 nucleotides align to TRBD1. V was pared by 6 bases and J by 4 bases, with 4 bases of the junction left unmatched. This CDR3 comprises 13 residues. The germline CDR1 and CDR2 sequences are MGHDK and SYGVNS. CDR3 loop: CASRDREATEAFF. In nucleotides, the CDR3 is TGTGCCAGCAGGGACAGGGAGGCCACTGAAGCTTTCTTT.

The V call is TRBV12-5, the J call TRBJ1-1, with unresolved D. The germline V gene has CDR1 LGHNT and CDR2 FRNRAP. Trimming pared 5 bases from V and 11 bases from J, leaving 21 bases between. The CDR3 runs to 14 residues. The CDR3 DNA reads as TGTGCTAGTGGTGCCACGGGAGGGAGGGTTGCCGCTTTCTTT. This encodes CASGATGGRVAAFF.

This clone appeared a few times. The chain joins TRBV5-1 to TRBJ1-1; a possible D gene is TRBD1 (6 bases). V was clipped by 1 base and J by 7 bases, with 8 bases between them. The CDR3 has 12 amino acids. Germline CDR1 SGHRS, CDR2 YFSETQ. In nucleotides, the CDR3 is TGCGCCAGCAGCTTGAGCAGGGGTGAAGCTTTCTTT. This gives the protein CASSLSRGEAFF.

In its sample, this clone was seen once. The chain is built from TRBV7-3 and TRBJ2-1; 7 bases are a match to TRBD2. Germline loops: CDR1 SGHTA, CDR2 FQGTGA. V lost 3 bases to trimming and J lost 1 base; unmatched junction nucleotides: 6. The length of the CDR3 is 16 residues. This chain's CDR3 is CASSLNGGLSYNEQFF. The CDR3 DNA sequence: TGTGCCAGCAGCTTGAACGGGGGGTTGTCCTACAATGAGCAGTTCTTC.

The chain recombines TRBV7-3 with TRBJ2-1; no clear D. This CDR3 has 14 residues. Germline-derived CDR1 and CDR2 are SGHTA and FQGTGA. Trimming took 3 bases from V and 3 from J, leaving 9 bases between them. The DNA of the CDR3 is TGTGCCAGCAGCTTTGGCCAAGACTACAATGAGCAGTTCTTC. It specifies CASSFGQDYNEQFF.

V usage is TRBV19 and J usage is TRBJ1-1; TRBD1 aligns across 7 bases. The CDR3 spans 14 residues. Germline CDR1 LNHDA, CDR2 SQIVND (reference sequence). The V segment lost 5 bases and the J segment 1 base; nucleotides outside the gene matches: 4. The CDR3 here is CASSLRDRNTEAFF. The CDR3 bases are TGTGCCAGTAGTCTCCGGGACAGGAACACTGAAGCTTTCTTT.

This chain joins TRBV2 and TRBJ1-5, with 7 bases matching TRBD1. Trimming removed 4 bases from V and 3 bases from J; junction bases left unmatched: 6. The CDR3 loop spans 15 amino acids. Germline CDR1 reads SNHLY; CDR2 reads FYNNEI. For the CDR3, the DNA is TGTGCCAGCAGTGGGCAGGGGGAAAACAATCAGCCCCAGCATTTT. It encodes CASSGQGENNQPQHF.

This clone has just a few counts. This chain links TRBV20-1 with TRBJ1-1; D is unresolved. This CDR3 is 11 amino acids long. V was shortened by 5 bases and J by 10 bases, with 14 bases between the two germline ends. CDR1 DFQATT and CDR2 SNEGSKA come from the germline V gene (reference sequence). The CDR3 loop reads CSAWAPAGAFF. The CDR3 coding sequence is TGCAGTGCTTGGGCCCCCGCCGGAGCTTTCTTT.

The V gene is TRBV7-9, the J gene TRBJ2-7, with TRBD1 as a possible D gene (6 bases). V was clipped by 3 bases and J by 2 bases, with 11 bases between them. CDR3 length: 14 amino acids. Germline V gene lookup returns CDR1 SEHNR and CDR2 FQNEAQ (reference sequence). The DNA for the CDR3 is TGTGCCAGCAGCTTCGGGACATCGGCCTACGAGCAGTACTTC. Amino acid sequence: CASSFGTSAYEQYF.

The rearrangement uses TRBV27 and TRBJ2-2; D remains unclear. CDR3 length: 16 residues. Germline V CDR1 and CDR2: MNHEY, SMNVEV (reference sequence). Trimming removed 5 bases from V and 1 base from J, with 14 bases in between. The CDR3 bases are TGTGCCAGCAGTCCTACCACCCCATTGAACACCGGGGAGCTGTTTTTT. Translating it yields CASSPTTPLNTGELFF.

This clone showed up just once. V usage is TRBV13 and J usage is TRBJ2-1; D possibly corresponds to TRBD1 (5 bases). The CDR3 contains 15 residues. Germline V gives CDR1 PRHDT, CDR2 FYEKMQ (reference sequence). V was trimmed by 2 bases and J by 3 bases, leaving 11 bases between them. The CDR3 is CASSLNTGFYNEQFF. In nucleotides, the CDR3 is TGTGCCAGCAGCTTAAATACAGGATTCTACAATGAGCAGTTCTTC. The whole variable domain, remainder taken from reference TRBV13 and TRBJ2-1, is AAGVIQSPRHLIKEKRETATLKCYPIPRHDTVYWYQQGPGQDPQFLISFYEKMQSDKGSIPDRFSAQQFSDYHSELNMSSLELGDSALYFCASSLNTGFYNEQFFGPGTRLTVL.

The count of this clone is one. The CDR3: CASSLTGNPNYGYTF. CDR3 nucleotide sequence: TGTGCCAGCAGCTTGACAGGGAACCCTAACTATGGCTACACCTTC. The V gene is TRBV5-6, the J gene TRBJ1-2; TRBD1 might be the D (6 bases). Trimming removed 1 base from V and 0 bases from J, with 10 bases in between. The CDR3 extends over 15 amino acids. CDR1 SGHDT and CDR2 YYEEEE come from the germline V gene.

The genes are TRBV16 and TRBJ1-4, with D possibly being TRBD1 (6 bases). Between the trimmed V and J ends, which lost 4 bases and 8 bases, there was a span of 14 bases. Per germline, CDR1 KGHSY and CDR2 FQNENV. The CDR3 length is 14 residues. The CDR3 spells CASSRLQGVEKLFF. CDR3 DNA: TGTGCCAGCAGCCGGTTACAGGGTGTGGAAAAACTGTTTTTT.

The genes are TRBV6-2 or TRBV6-3 and TRBJ2-7, with 9 nucleotides matching TRBD1. The V and J ends lost 6 bases and 7 bases, in that order; junction bases with no gene match: 10. CDR1 and CDR2 (germline): MNHEY, SVGEGT. CDR3 length equals 14 residues. The CDR3 spells CASSRGQGLEEQYF. The CDR3 DNA sequence: TGTGCCAGCAGCCGGGGACAGGGCCTAGAGGAGCAGTACTTC.